Sequencing of this T cell receptor (beta chain) was carried out in a study of Ad26.COV2.S vaccination and SARS-CoV-2 variants. Study-wide context: Ad26.COV2.S, an intramuscular injection, was given once or twice 56 days apart.

The treatment is: 19 received Ad26.COV2.S at low or high dose, single or two shots; 5 received placebo; per-sample allocation not given. Day 63 after the first injection of vaccine or placebo was the sampling time. Sequencing was performed with immunoSEQ multiplex PCR; in TCRdb, only in-frame clones are kept and a portion is missing. The sample has about 440,000 clones, less than 95% seen once. Concerning this clone itself: The same CDR3 is also encoded by other DNA sequences in this sample.

From germline, CDR1 is LNHDA and CDR2 SQIVND (reference sequence). V dropped 3 bases and J dropped 6 bases, with 10 bases sitting between them. This CDR3 spans 13 amino acids. This clonotype was obtained from a person between 18 and 65 years old who received the Ad26.COV2.S COVID-19 vaccine or a placebo. V and J are TRBV19 and TRBJ2-3; tentatively, D is TRBD2 (7 bases). The specimen was peripheral blood, collected in a trial of Ad26.COV2.S vaccine versus placebo. The CDR3 DNA reads as TGTGCCAGTAGTATTGGGGGGGCGGATACGCAGTATTTT. Its translation is CASSIGGADTQYF.